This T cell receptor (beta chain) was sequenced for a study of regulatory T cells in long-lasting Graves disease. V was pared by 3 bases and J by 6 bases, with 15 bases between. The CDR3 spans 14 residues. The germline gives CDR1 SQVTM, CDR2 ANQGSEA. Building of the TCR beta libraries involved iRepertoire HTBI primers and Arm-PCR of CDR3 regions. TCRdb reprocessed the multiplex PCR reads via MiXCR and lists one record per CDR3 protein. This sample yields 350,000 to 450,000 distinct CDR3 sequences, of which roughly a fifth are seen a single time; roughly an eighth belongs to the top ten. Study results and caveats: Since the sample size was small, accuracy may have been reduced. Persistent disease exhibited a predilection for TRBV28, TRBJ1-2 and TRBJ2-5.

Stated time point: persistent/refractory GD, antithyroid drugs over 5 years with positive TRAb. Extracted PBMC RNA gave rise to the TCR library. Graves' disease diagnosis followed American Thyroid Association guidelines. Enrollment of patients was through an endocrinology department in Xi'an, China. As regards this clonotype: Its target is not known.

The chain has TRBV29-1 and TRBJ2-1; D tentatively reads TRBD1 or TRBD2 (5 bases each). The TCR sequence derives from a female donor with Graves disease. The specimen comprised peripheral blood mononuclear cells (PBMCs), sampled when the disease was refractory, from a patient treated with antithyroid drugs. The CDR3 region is CSVERAGLANEQFF. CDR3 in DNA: TGCAGCGTTGAGCGGGCAGGGTTGGCCAATGAGCAGTTCTTC.